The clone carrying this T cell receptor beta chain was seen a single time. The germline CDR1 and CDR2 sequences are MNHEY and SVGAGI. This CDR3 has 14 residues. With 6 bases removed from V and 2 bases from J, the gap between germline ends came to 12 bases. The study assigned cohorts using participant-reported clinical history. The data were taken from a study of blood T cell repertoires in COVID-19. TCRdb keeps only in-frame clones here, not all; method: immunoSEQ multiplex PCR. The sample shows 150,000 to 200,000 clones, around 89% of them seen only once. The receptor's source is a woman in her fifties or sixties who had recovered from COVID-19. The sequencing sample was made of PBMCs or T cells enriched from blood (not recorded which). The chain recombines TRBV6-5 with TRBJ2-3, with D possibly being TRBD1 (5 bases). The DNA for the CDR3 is TGTGCCAGCAGAATGACAGTCCTCACAGATACGCAGTATTTT. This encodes CASRMTVLTDTQYF.